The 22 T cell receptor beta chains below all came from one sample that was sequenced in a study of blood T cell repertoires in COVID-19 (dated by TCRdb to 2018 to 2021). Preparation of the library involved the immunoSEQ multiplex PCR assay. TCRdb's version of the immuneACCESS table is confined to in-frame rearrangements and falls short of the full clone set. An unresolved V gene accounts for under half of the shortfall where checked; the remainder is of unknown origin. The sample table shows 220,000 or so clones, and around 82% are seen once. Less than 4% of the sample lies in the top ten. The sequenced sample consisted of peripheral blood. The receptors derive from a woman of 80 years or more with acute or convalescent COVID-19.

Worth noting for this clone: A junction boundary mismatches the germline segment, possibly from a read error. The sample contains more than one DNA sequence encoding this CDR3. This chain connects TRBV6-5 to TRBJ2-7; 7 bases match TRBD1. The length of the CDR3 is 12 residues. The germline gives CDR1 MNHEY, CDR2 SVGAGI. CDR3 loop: CATRQGSYEQYF. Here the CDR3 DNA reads TGTGCCACCCGACAGGGCTCCTACGAACAGTACTTC.

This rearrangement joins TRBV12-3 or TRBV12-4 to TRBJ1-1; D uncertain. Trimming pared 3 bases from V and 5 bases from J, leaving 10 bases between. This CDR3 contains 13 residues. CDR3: CASSLLERTEAFF. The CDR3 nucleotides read TGTGCCAGCAGTTTGTTAGAGCGTACTGAAGCTTTCTTT.

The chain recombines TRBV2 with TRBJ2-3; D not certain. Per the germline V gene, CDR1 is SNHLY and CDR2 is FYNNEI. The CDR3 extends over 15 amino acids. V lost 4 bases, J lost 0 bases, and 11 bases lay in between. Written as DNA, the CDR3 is TGTGCCAGCAGTGTTGGGCGTACTAGCACAGATACGCAGTATTTT. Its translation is CASSVGRTSTDTQYF.

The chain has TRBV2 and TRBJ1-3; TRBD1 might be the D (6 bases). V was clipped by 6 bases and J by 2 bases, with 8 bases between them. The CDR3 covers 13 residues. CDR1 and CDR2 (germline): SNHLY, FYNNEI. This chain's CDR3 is CASSRDTGNTIYF. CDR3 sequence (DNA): TGTGCCAGCAGCCGGGACACTGGAAACACCATATATTTT.

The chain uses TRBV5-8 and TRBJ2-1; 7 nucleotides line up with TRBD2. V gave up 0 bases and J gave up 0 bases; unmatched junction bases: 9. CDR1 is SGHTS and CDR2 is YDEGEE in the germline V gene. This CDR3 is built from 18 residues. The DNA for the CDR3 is TGTGCCAGCAGCTTGGAGCGGGGACTCTTTAGCTCCTACAATGAGCAGTTCTTC. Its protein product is CASSLERGLFSSYNEQFF.

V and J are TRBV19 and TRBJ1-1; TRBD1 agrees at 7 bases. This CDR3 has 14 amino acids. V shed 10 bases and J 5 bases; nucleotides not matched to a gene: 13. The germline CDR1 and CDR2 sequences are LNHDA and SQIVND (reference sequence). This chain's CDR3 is CATMPGQSVTEAFF. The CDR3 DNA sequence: TGTGCCACCATGCCGGGACAGAGTGTGACTGAAGCTTTCTTT.

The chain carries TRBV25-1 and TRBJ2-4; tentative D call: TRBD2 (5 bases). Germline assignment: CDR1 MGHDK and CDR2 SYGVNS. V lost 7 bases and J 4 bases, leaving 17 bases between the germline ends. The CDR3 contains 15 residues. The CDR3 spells CASTPGVPGKNIQYF. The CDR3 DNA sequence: TGTGCCAGCACACCCGGGGTCCCTGGGAAAAACATTCAGTACTTC.

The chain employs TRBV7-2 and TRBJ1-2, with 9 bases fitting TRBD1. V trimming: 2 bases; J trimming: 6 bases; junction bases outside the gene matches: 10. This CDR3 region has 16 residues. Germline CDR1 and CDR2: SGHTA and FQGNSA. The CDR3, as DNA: TGTGCCAGCAGCTTACAGGGACAGGGTGTTAATGATGGCTACACCTTC. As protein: CASSLQGQGVNDGYTF.

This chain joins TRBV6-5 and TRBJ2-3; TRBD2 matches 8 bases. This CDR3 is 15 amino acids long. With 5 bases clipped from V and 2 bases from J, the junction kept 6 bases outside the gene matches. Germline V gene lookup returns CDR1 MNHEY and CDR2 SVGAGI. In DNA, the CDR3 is TGTGCCAGCAGTCTCCAGCGGGGGTCCACAGATACGCAGTATTTT. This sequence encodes CASSLQRGSTDTQYF.

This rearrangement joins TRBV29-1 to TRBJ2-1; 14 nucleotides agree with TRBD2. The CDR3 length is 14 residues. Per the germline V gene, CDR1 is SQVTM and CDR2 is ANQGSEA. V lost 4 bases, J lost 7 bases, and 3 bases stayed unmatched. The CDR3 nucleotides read TGCAGCGTTGGGACTAGCGGGGGGTGGAATGAGCAGTTCTTC. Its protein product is CSVGTSGGWNEQFF.

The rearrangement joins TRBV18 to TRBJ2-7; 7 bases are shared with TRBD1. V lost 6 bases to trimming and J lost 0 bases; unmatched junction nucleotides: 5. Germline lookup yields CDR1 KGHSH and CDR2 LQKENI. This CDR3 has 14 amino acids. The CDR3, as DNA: TGTGCCAGCTCGCCCGGGACAGTCTCCTACGAGCAGTACTTC. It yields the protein CASSPGTVSYEQYF.

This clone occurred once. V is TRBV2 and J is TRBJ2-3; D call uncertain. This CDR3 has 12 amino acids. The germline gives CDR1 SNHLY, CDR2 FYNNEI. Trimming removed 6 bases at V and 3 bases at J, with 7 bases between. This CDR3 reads CASSRFTDTQYF. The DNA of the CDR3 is TGTGCCAGCAGCCGGTTTACAGATACGCAGTATTTT.

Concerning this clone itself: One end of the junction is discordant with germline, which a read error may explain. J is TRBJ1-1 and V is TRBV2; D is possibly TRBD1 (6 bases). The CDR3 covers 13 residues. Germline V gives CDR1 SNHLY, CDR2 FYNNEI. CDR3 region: CASWRGRDTEAFF. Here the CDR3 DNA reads TGTGCCAGCTGGAGAGGTAGGGACACCGAAGCTTTCTTT.

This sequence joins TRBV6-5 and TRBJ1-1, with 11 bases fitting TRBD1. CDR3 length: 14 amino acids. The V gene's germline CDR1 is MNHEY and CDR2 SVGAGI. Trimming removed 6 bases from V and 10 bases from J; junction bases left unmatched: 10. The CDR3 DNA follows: TGTGCCAGCAGCACTACCGGACAGGGGGCAAGAGCTTTCTTT. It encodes CASSTTGQGARAFF.

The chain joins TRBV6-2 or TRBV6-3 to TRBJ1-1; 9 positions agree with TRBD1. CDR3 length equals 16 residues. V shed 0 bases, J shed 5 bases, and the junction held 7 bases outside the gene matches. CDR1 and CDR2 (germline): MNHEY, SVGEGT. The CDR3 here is CASSYSGQGWGTEAFF. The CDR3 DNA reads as TGTGCCAGCAGTTACTCGGGACAGGGTTGGGGGACTGAAGCTTTCTTT.

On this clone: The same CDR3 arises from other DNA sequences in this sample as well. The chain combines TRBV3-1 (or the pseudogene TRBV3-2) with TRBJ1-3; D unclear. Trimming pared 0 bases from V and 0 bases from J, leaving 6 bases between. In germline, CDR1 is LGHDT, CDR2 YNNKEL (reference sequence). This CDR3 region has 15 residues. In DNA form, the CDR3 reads TGTGCCAGCAGCCAAGATCAGATCTCTGGAAACACCATATATTTT. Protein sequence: CASSQDQISGNTIYF.

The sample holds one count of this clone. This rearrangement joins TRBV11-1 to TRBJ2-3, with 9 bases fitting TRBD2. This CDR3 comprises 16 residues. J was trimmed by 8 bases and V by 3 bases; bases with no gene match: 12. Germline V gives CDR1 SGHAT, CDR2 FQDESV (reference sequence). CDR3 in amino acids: CASSLLRGGGLGTQYF. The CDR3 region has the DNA TGTGCCAGCAGCTTGTTGCGCGGGGGGGGCCTGGGTACGCAGTATTTT.

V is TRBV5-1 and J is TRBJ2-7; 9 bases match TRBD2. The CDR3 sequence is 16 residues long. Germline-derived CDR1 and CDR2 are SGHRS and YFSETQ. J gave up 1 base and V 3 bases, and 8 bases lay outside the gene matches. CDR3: CASSSGLALRSYEQYF. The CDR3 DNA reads TGCGCCAGCAGCTCTGGACTAGCGCTTAGGTCCTACGAGCAGTACTTC.

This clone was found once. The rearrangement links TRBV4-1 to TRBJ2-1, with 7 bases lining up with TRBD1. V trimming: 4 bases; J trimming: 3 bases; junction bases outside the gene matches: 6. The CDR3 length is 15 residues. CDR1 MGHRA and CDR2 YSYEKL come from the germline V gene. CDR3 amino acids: CASSRQGQDYNEQFF. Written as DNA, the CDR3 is TGCGCCAGCAGCCGACAGGGACAAGACTACAATGAGCAGTTCTTC.

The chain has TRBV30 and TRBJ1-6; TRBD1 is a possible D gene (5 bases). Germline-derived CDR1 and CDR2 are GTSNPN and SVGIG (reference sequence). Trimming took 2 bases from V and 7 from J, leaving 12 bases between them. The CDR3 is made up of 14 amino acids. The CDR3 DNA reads TGTGCCTGGAGTTCGACAGCGGGAAATTCACCCCTCCACTTT. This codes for CAWSSTAGNSPLHF.

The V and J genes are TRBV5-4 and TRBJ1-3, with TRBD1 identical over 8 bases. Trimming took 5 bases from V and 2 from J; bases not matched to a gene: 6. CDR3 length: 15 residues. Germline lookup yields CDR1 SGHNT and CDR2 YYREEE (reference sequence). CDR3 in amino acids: CASRPDRGTGNTIYF. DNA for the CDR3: TGTGCCAGCAGACCCGACAGGGGAACTGGAAACACCATATATTTT.

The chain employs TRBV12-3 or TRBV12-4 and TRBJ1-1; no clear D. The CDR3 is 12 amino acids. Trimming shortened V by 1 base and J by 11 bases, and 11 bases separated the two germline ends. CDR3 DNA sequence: TGTGCCAGCAGTTTAGGTACAGCCCCCGCTTTCTTT. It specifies CASSLGTAPAFF.